The source of this TCR beta chain is a study of cytomegalovirus exposure and HLA in healthy donors. Study summary: Early released data comprised 80 million to 90 million unique TCRs from HLA-typed donors. Whole-study results and caveats: Investigators reported 150 to 200 TCR beta chains as tied to cytomegalovirus. The productive fraction for most TCR beta V segments was about 87% or about 30% in an earlier analysis. In a later analysis, TCR beta V- and J-gene trimming was associated with a missense DCLRE1C variant.

Note on this clone: The antigen is undetermined.

Germline CDR1 reads SGHVS; CDR2 reads FQNEAQ. The length of the CDR3 is 14 residues. V was pared by 2 bases and J by 2 bases, with 9 bases between. Both 60 Vbeta primers and 13 Jbeta primers went into the PCR. The repertoire was sequenced with immunoSEQ multiplex PCR; TCRdb's copy has only in-frame clones and lacks some. This table lists about 52,000 clones. The sequence derives from a woman aged 55-75 years in good health and CMV-seropositive. Sequenced material: PBMCs. The J gene is TRBJ1-2, the V gene TRBV7-8; possible D gene TRBD1, 5 bases. The CDR3 DNA sequence: TGTGCCAGCAGCTTACCAGGGATAAACTATGGCTACACCTTC. This translates into CASSLPGINYGYTF.